Presented here are 9 T cell receptor beta chains from one specimen sequenced in a study of glioma-infiltrating T cells. TCR alpha and beta CDR3 regions were amplified from RNA using iRepertoire nested multiplex PCR. TCRdb passed the multiplex PCR reads through MiXCR, listing each CDR3 protein once. The data hold around 180,000 distinct CDR3 sequences, with about 46% observed a single time. The material sequenced was glioma tissue, nonneoplastic brain tissue, or PBMCs (not recorded which). Every receptor here comes from a human donor with low-grade glioma or glioblastoma, undergoing nonglioma brain surgery, or in good health (not recorded which).

Many counts were recorded for this clonotype. This chain connects TRBV20-1 to TRBJ2-1; D is unclear. This CDR3 comprises 13 residues. The V and J ends lost 0 bases and 4 bases respectively, with 7 bases between them. Germline assignment: CDR1 DFQATT and CDR2 SNEGSKA (reference sequence). The CDR3 region is CSARDLLYNEQFF. In DNA, the CDR3 is TGCAGTGCTAGAGATCTGCTTTACAATGAGCAGTTCTTC.

In the case of this clonotype: A read error is possible here, since a much larger clone lies one base away. The chain has TRBV25-1 and TRBJ2-7; D unclear. The germline CDR1 and CDR2 sequences are MGHDK and SYGVNS. The CDR3 is 13 amino acids. CDR3 coding DNA: TGTGCCAGCAGTGAAAACATCTTCTTCGAGCATTACTTC. Translating gives CASSENIFFEHYF.

Comment on this clonotype: Given a much more abundant clone one base away, this may be a read error. This chain links TRBV28 with TRBJ1-4; D not certain. This CDR3 has 13 residues. Per germline, CDR1 MDHEN and CDR2 SYDVKM. CDR3 sequence (DNA): TGTGCCAGCAGTCCAGGCCGTAATGAAGAACTGTTTTTT. Protein: CASSPGRNEELFF.

This clonotype was seen only a few times. This may be a read error: a much more frequent sequence differs by one nucleotide. The genes are TRBV2 and TRBJ1-2; TRBD1 matches 9 bases. Germline CDR1 reads SNHLY; CDR2 reads FYNNEI. The CDR3 length is 15 residues. V lost 4 bases to trimming and J lost 2 bases; unmatched junction nucleotides: 5. The CDR3 region is CASSVGTGINYGYTF. CDR3 bases: TGTGCCAGCAGTGTCGGGACAGGGATCAACTATGGCTACACCTTC.

With regard to this clonotype: Since a much larger clone is just one base distant, this may be a read error. The rearrangement links TRBV28 to TRBJ1-3; D remains unclear. Per germline, CDR1 MDHEN and CDR2 SYDVKM. The CDR3 totals 17 residues. The CDR3 nucleotides are TGTGCCAGAAGTTCTGGGTCGGCCGCAAGCTCTGGAAACACCATATATTTT. Its protein product is CARSSGSAASSGNTIYF.

This clonotype occurred many times. J is TRBJ2-5 and V is TRBV20-1; 11 nucleotides align to TRBD2. V lost 0 bases to trimming and J lost 3 bases; unmatched junction nucleotides: 6. The CDR3 contains 16 residues. Germline V gene lookup returns CDR1 DFQATT and CDR2 SNEGSKA (reference sequence). This CDR3 is CSARDKQGLAEETQYF. CDR3 nucleotide sequence: TGCAGTGCTAGAGATAAACAGGGACTAGCGGAAGAGACCCAGTACTTC.

This clonotype appeared once. The rearrangement links TRBV5-4 to TRBJ1-5, with D possibly matching TRBD1 (5 bases). Trimming took off 4 bases at V and 7 bases at J, with 18 bases between the two ends. There are 15 residues in the CDR3. Germline CDR1 is SGHNT and CDR2 is YYREEE (reference sequence). The CDR3 here is CASSAGTDREQPQHF. Written as DNA, the CDR3 is TGTGCCAGCAGCGCCGGGACCGACCGGGAGCAGCCCCAGCATTTT.

This clonotype was recorded at least ten times. The chain employs TRBV28 and TRBJ1-3; 7 nucleotides line up with TRBD1. This CDR3 comprises 17 residues. Looked up from germline, CDR1 is MDHEN and CDR2 is SYDVKM. The V gene end was trimmed by 1 base and the J gene end by 2 bases; junction bases not matched to a gene: 8. The DNA of the CDR3 is TGTGCCAGCAGTTTATCCCAGACAGGGCCGACTGGAAACACCATATATTTT. Translation: CASSLSQTGPTGNTIYF. Using reference TRBV28 and TRBJ1-3 for the parts outside the CDR3, the full variable domain is DVKVTQSSRYLVKRTGEKVFLECVQDMDHENMFWYRQDPGLGLRLIYFSYDVKMKEKGDIPEGYSVSREKKERFSLILESASTNQTSMYLCASSLSQTGPTGNTIYFGEGSWLTVV.

Notes on this clonotype: Because it lacks the conserved phenylalanine or tryptophan at the end, this CDR3 is likely a read error. The gene calls are TRBV29-1 and TRBJ2-7, with TRBD2 identical over 12 bases. Germline CDR1 SQVTM, CDR2 ANQGSEA. This CDR3 comprises 13 residues. Trimming cost V 3 bases and J 6 bases; bases outside gene matches: 3. This CDR3 is CSVDTSGRTEQYL. The CDR3 DNA reads as TGCAGCGTTGATACTAGCGGGAGGACCGAGCAGTACTTA.